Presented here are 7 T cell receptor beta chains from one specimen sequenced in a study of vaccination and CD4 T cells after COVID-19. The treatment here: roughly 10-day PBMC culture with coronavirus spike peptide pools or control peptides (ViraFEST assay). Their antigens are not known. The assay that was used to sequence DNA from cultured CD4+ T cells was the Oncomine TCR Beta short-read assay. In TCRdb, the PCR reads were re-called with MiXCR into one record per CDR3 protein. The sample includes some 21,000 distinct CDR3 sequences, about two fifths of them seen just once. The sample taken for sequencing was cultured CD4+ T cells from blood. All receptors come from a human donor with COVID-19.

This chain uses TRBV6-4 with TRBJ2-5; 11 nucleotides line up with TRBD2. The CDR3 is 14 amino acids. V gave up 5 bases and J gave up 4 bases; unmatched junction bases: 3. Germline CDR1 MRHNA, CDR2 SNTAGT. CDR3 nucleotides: TGTGCCAGCAGTCCTCTAGCGGGGGGAGAGACCCAGTACTTC. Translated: CASSPLAGGETQYF.

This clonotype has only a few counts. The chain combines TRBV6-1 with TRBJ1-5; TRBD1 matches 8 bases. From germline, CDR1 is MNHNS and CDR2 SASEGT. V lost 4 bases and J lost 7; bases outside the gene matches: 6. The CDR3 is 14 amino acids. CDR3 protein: CASSATGEVQPQHF. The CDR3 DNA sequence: TGTGCCAGCAGTGCGACAGGGGAGGTGCAGCCCCAGCATTTT.

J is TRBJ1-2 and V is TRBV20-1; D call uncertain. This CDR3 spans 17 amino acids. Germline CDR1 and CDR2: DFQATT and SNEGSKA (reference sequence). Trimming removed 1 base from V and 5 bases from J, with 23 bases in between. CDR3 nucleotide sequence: TGCAGTGCTAGAGTGTTCGGGAGAGAGTCGTTCGTGTATGGCTACACCTTC. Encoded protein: CSARVFGRESFVYGYTF.

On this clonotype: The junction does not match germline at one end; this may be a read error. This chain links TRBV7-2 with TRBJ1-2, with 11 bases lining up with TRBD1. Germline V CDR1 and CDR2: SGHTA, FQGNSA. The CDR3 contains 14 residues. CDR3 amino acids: CVSSLDRGLYGYTF. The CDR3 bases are TGTGTCAGCAGCTTGGACAGGGGGCTTTATGGCTACACCTTC.

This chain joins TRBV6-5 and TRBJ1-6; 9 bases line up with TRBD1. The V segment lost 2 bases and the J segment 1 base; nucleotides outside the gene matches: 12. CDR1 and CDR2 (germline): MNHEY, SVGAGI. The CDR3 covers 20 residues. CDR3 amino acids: CASSYRPTGGLGSYNSPLHF. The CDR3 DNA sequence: TGTGCCAGCAGTTACCGACCCACAGGGGGCCTTGGGTCCTATAATTCACCCCTCCACTTT.

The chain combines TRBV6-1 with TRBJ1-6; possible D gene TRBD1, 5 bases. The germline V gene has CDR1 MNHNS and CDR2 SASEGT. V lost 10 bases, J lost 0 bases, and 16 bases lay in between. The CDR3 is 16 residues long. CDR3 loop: CATRGRLSSYNSPLHF. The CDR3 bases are TGTGCCACCCGGGGCAGGTTGAGCTCCTATAATTCACCCCTCCACTTT.

Here the CDR3 reads CASSQDLASSTYEQYF. DNA for the CDR3: TGTGCCAGCAGCCAAGATTTAGCTAGCTCTACCTACGAGCAGTACTTC. J is TRBJ2-7 and V is TRBV4-2; TRBD2 might be the D (5 bases). CDR1 is LGHNA and CDR2 is YNFKEQ in the germline V gene. Between the trimmed V and J ends, which lost 0 bases and 2 bases, there was a span of 14 bases. The CDR3 length is 16 residues.